What follows are 2 T cell receptor beta chains derived from one specimen sequenced in a study of spatial heterogeneity in lung cancer. Regarding time point: sample taken at primary tumor resection. MiXCR was run by TCRdb on the 5' RACE reads, yielding one entry per CDR3 protein. The sample contains around 92,000 distinct CDR3 sequences, less than 15% of which appear only once. This specimen was PBMCs, taken at surgery. The receptors come from a male donor with early-stage non-small cell lung cancer.

The chain uses TRBV20-1 and TRBJ1-1; D is uncertain. Trimming shortened V by 0 bases and J by 2 bases, and 10 bases separated the two germline ends. The germline V gene has CDR1 DFQATT and CDR2 SNEGSKA (reference sequence). There are 14 residues in the CDR3. The chain's CDR3 is CSARDRIFNTEAFF. The CDR3 coding sequence is TGCAGTGCTAGAGATCGCATTTTCAACACTGAAGCTTTCTTT.

The genes are TRBV5-4 and TRBJ2-1; 7 nucleotides align to TRBD2. The CDR3 spans 11 residues. V lost 4 bases and J lost 10; bases outside the gene matches: 2. In germline, CDR1 is SGHNT, CDR2 YYREEE (reference sequence). The CDR3 nucleotides are TGTGCCAGCAGCGGGGGACTAGAGCAGTTCTTC. Translated, it gives CASSGGLEQFF.